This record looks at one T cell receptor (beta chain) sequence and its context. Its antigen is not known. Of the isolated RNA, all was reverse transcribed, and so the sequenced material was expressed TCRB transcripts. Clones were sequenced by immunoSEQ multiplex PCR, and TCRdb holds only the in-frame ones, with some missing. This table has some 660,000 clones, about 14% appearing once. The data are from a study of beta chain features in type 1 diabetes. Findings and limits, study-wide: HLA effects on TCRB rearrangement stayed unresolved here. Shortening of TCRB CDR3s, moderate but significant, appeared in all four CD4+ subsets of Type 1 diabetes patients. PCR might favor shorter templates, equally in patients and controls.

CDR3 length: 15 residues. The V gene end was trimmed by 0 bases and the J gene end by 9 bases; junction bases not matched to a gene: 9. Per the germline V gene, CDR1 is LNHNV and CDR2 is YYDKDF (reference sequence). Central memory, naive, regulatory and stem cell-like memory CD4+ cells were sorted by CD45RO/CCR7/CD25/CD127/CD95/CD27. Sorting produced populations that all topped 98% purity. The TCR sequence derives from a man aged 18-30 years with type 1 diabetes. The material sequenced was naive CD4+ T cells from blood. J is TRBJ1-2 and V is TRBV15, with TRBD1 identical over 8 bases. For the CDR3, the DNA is TGTGCCACCAGCAGAGATCTGGCAGGGGGCTCTCGCTACACCTTC. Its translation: CATSRDLAGGSRYTF.